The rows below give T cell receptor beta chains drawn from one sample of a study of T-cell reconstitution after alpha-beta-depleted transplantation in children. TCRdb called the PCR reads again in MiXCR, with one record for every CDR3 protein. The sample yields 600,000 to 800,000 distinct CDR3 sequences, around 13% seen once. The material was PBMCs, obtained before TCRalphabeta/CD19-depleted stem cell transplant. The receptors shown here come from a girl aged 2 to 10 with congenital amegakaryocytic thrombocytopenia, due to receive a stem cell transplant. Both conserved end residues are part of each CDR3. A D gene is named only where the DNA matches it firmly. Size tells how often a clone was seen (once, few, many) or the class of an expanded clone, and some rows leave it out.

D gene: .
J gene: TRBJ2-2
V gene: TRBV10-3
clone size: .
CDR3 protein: CAPPGPTGELFF
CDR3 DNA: TGTGCCCCCCCTGGTCCCACCGGGGAGCTGTTTTTT

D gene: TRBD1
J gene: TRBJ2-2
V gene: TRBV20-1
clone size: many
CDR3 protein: CSATRDSLTGELFF
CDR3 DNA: TGCAGTGCCACCCGGGACAGCCTCACCGGGGAGCTGTTTTTT

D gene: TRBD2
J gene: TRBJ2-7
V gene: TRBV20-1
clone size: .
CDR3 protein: CSARATSGRSEQYF
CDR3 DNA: TGCAGTGCTAGAGCAACTAGCGGGAGATCCGAGCAGTACTTC

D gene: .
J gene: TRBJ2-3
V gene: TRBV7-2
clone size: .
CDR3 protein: CASSYMGGPGTDTQYF
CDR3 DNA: TGTGCCAGCAGCTATATGGGGGGGCCTGGCACAGATACGCAGTATTTT

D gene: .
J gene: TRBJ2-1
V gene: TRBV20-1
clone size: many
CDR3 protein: CSARGDRSLTDNEQFF
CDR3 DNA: TGCAGTGCTAGAGGGGATAGGTCTCTTACTGACAATGAGCAGTTCTTC

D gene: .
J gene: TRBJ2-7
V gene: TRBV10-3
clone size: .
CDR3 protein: CAISGGRTTSEQYF
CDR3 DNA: TGTGCCATCAGTGGGGGACGGACCACCAGCGAGCAGTACTTC

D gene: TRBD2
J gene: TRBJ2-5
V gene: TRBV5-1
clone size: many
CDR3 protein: CASSFIFGASGAHLQETQYF
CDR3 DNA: TGCGCCAGCAGCTTCATATTCGGGGCTAGCGGAGCTCATCTACAAGAGACCCAGTACTTC

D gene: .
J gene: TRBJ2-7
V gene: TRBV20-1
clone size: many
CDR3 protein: CSAITGENEQYF
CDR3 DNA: TGCAGTGCTATAACCGGCGAGAACGAGCAGTACTTC

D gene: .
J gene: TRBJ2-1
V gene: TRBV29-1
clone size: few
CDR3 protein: CSSIPSGYNEQFF
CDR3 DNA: TGCAGCTCCATTCCATCGGGCTACAATGAGCAGTTCTTC

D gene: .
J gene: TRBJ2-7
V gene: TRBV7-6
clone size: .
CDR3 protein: CASSPDTGAEQYF
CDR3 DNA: TGTGCCAGCAGCCCCGATACAGGCGCCGAGCAGTACTTC

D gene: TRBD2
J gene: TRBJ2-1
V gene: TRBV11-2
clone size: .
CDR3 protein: CASSLGPTSGYNEQFF
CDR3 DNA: TGTGCCAGCAGCTTAGGTCCGACTAGCGGATACAATGAGCAGTTCTTC

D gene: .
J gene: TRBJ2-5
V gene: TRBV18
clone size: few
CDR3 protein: CASSPAGIETQYF
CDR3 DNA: TGTGCCAGCTCACCAGCGGGAATCGAGACCCAGTACTTC

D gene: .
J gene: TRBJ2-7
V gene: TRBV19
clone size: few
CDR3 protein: CASSSSGTIPYEQYF
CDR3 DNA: TGTGCCAGTAGTTCATCCGGGACAATTCCCTACGAGCAGTACTTC

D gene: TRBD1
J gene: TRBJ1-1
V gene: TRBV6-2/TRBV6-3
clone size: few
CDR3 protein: CASSDDRDGTEAFF
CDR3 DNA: TGTGCCAGCAGTGACGACAGGGATGGGACTGAAGCTTTCTTT

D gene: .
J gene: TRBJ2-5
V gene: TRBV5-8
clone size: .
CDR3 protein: CASSPWPQETQYF
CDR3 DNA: TGTGCCAGCAGCCCGTGGCCCCAAGAGACCCAGTACTTC

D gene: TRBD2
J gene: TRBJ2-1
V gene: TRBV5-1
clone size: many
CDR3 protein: CASSFGLAGGPYNEQFF
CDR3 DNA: TGCGCCAGCAGCTTCGGACTAGCGGGAGGTCCCTACAATGAGCAGTTCTTC

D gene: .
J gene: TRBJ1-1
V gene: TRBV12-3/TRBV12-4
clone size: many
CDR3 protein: CASSAPRGHTEAFF
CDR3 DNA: TGTGCCAGCAGTGCCCCCCGTGGCCACACTGAAGCTTTCTTT

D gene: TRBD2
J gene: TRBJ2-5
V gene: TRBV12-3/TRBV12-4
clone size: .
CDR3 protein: CASSHLAGEETQYF
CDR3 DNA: TGTGCCAGCAGTCACCTAGCGGGAGAAGAGACCCAGTACTTC

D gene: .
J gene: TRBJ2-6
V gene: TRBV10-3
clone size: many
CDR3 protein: CAVRSGANVLTF
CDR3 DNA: TGTGCCGTCAGATCTGGGGCCAACGTCCTGACTTTC

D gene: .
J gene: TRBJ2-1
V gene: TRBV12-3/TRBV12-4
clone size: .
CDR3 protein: CASSRYREEQFF
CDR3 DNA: TGTGCCAGCAGTCGATACAGGGAAGAGCAGTTCTTC

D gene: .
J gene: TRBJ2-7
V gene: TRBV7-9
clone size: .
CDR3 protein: CASTEVPDTYEQYF
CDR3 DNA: TGTGCCAGCACCGAGGTCCCGGACACCTACGAGCAGTACTTC

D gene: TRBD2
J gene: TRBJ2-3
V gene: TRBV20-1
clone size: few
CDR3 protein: CSATGGTSGSWTDTQYF
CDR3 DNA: TGCAGTGCTACCGGTGGGACTAGCGGGAGCTGGACAGATACGCAGTATTTT

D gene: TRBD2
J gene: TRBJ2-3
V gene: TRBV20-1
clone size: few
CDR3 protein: CSARPRTSGGVDTQYF
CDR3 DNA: TGCAGTGCTAGACCGAGGACTAGCGGAGGGGTAGATACGCAGTATTTT

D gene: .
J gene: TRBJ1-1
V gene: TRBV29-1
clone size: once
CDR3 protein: CSGRSGGTEAFF
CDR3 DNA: TGCAGCGGACGTAGTGGTGGCACTGAAGCTTTCTTT

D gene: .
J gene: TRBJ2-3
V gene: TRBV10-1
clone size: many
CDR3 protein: CASSRDPTDTQYF
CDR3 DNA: TGCGCCAGCAGCAGGGATCCCACAGATACGCAGTATTTT

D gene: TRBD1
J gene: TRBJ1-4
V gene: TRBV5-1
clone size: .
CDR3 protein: CASSLAGTGHEKLFF
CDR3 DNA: TGCGCCAGCAGCTTGGCCGGGACAGGGCATGAAAAACTGTTTTTT

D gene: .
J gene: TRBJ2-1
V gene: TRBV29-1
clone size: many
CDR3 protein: CSVGSGLGYNEQFF
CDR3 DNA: TGCAGCGTGGGGTCGGGGCTGGGGTACAATGAGCAGTTCTTC

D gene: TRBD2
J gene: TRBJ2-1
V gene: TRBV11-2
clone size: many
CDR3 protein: CASSLFASGRYEQFF
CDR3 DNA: TGTGCCAGCAGCTTATTCGCTAGCGGGAGATATGAGCAGTTCTTC

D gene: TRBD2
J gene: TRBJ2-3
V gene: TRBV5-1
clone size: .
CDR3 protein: CASSNTGTSGSDTQYF
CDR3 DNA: TGCGCCAGCAGTAATACCGGGACTAGCGGGAGCGATACGCAGTATTTT

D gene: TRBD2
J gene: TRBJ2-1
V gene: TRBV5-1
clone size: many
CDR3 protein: CASSFSRTSGSSYNEQFF
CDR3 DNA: TGCGCCAGCAGCTTTTCACGGACTAGCGGGAGCTCCTACAATGAGCAGTTCTTC

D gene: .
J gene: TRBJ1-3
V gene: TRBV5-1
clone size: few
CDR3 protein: CASSAMGNSGNTIYF
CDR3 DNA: TGCGCCAGCAGCGCGATGGGAAACTCTGGAAACACCATATATTTT

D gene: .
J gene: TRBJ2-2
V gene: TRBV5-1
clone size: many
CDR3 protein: CASSFGGRTNTGELFF
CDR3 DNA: TGCGCCAGCAGCTTTGGGGGACGGACGAACACCGGGGAGCTGTTTTTT

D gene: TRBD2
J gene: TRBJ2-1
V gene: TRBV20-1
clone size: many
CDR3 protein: CSARASTSGTRNEQFF
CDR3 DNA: TGCAGTGCTAGAGCCTCGACTAGCGGGACCAGGAATGAGCAGTTCTTC

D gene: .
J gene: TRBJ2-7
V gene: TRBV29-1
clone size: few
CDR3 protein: CSVIGAVYEQYF
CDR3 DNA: TGCAGCGTTATCGGCGCGGTCTACGAGCAGTACTTC

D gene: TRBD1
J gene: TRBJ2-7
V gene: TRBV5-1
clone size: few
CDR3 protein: CASREQGDEQYF
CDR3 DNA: TGCGCCAGCAGAGAACAGGGGGACGAGCAGTACTTC

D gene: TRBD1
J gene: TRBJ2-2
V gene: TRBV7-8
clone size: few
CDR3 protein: CASSLGQGAVGELFF
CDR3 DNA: TGTGCCAGCAGCTTAGGACAGGGGGCGGTGGGGGAGCTGTTTTTT

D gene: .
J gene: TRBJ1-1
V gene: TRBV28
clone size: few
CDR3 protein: CASSYLGQNTEAFF
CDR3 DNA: TGTGCCAGCAGTTACCTTGGACAGAACACTGAAGCTTTCTTT

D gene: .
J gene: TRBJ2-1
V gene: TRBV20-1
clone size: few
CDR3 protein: CSARYSYNEQFF
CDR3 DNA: TGCAGTGCTAGGTATTCCTACAATGAGCAGTTCTTC

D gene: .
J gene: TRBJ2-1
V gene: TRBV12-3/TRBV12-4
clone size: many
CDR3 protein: CASAPVSYNEQFF
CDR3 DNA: TGTGCCAGCGCCCCAGTGTCTTACAATGAGCAGTTCTTC

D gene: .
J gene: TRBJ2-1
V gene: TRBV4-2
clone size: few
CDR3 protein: CASSQDHTVSQFF
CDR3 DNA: TGTGCCAGCAGCCAAGATCATACCGTTTCACAGTTCTTC

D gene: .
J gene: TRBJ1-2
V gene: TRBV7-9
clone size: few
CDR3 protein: CASSAHPLGTGGVGYTF
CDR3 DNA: TGTGCCAGCAGCGCCCATCCCCTTGGGACGGGGGGCGTCGGCTACACCTTC

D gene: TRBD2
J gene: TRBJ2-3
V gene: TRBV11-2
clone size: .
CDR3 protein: CASTGGGVEYF
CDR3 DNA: TGTGCCAGCACCGGGGGAGGGGTTGAGTATTTT

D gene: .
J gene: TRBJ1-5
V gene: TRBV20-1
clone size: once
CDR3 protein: CSASGSGNQPQHF
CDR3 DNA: TGCAGTGCTTCAGGTTCTGGCAATCAGCCCCAGCATTTT

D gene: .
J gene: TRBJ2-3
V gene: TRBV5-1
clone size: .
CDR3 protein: CASSLADATDTQYF
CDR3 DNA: TGCGCCAGCAGCTTGGCGGACGCCACAGATACGCAGTATTTT

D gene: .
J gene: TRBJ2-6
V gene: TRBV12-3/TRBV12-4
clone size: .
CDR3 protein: CASSLARRAGANVLTF
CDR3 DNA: TGTGCCAGCAGTCTAGCCCGCAGGGCTGGGGCCAACGTCCTGACTTTC

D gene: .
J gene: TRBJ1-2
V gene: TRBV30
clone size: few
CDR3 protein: CAWTETQGGGYTF
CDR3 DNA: TGTGCCTGGACGGAGACCCAAGGTGGAGGCTACACCTTC

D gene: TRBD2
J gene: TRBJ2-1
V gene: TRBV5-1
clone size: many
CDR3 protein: CASSLRTSAGNEQFF
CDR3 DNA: TGCGCCAGCAGCTTGAGAACTAGCGCCGGCAATGAGCAGTTCTTC

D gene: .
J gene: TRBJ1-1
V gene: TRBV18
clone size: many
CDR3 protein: CASSPPGMNEAFF
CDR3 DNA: TGTGCCAGCTCACCACCCGGGATGAATGAAGCTTTCTTT

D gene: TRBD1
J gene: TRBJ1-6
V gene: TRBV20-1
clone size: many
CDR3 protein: CSAFQTGDSPLHF
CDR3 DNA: TGCAGTGCCTTTCAGACAGGGGACTCACCCCTCCACTTT

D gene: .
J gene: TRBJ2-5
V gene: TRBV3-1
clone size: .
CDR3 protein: CASSPGTRQETQYF
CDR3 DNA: TGTGCCAGCAGCCCCGGGACCCGTCAAGAGACCCAGTACTTC

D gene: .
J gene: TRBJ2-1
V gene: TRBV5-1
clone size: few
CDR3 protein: CASSFGVHEQFF
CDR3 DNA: TGCGCCAGCAGCTTCGGGGTCCATGAGCAGTTCTTC

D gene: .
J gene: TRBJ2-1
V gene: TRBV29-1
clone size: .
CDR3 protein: CSVGPEGPYNEQFF
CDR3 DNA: TGCAGCGTCGGGCCGGAGGGCCCCTACAATGAGCAGTTCTTC